The 25 T cell receptor beta chains reported below all come from one sample, sequenced in a study of blood T cell repertoires in COVID-19. Clones were sequenced by immunoSEQ multiplex PCR, and TCRdb holds only the in-frame ones, with some missing. The repertoire holds around 230,000 clones, with around 88% as singletons. Sequences were obtained from PBMCs or T cells enriched from blood (not recorded which). All receptors derive from a woman in her thirties or forties with acute COVID-19.

V gene TRBV5-6 combines with J gene TRBJ2-2; D remains unclear. V gave up 2 bases and J gave up 4 bases, with 12 bases separating them. The CDR3 contains 15 residues. CDR1 is SGHDT, CDR2 YYEEEE, per germline. The CDR3 spells CASSFSLGATGELFF. The DNA of the CDR3 is TGTGCCAGCAGCTTCAGTCTAGGTGCCACCGGGGAGCTGTTTTTT.

The chain joins TRBV5-8 to TRBJ2-3, with TRBD2 identical over 7 bases. The ends lost 1 base at V and 4 bases at J; junction bases unmatched: 9. This CDR3 spans 16 amino acids. The V gene's germline CDR1 is SGHTS and CDR2 YDEGEE. CDR3 in amino acids: CASSLQAGRGPDTQYF. The CDR3 nucleotides are TGTGCCAGCAGCTTGCAAGCAGGGAGGGGTCCAGATACGCAGTATTTT.

The chain carries TRBV11-2 and TRBJ1-1; maybe TRBD1 (5 bases). The germline V gene has CDR1 SGHAT and CDR2 FQNNGV. There are 13 residues in the CDR3. V lost 6 bases and J 3 bases, leaving 11 bases between the germline ends. CDR3 nucleotide sequence: TGTGCCAGCAGAATCAGGGTGGACACTGAAGCTTTCTTT. Translating it yields CASRIRVDTEAFF.

The chain has TRBV5-6 and TRBJ1-2, with 8 bases identical to TRBD1. Looked up from germline, CDR1 is SGHDT and CDR2 is YYEEEE. Germline trimming cut 4 bases from V and 2 bases from J; bases unmatched to any gene: 10. The CDR3 sequence is 16 residues long. CDR3 in DNA: TGTGCCAGCAGCCCTATTTCAGGGGGCCAAAACTATGGCTACACCTTC. Its translation: CASSPISGGQNYGYTF.

The chain employs TRBV5-5 and TRBJ2-7; unclear D gene. CDR3 length: 11 residues. CDR1 and CDR2 from the germline V gene are SGHKS and YYEKEE (reference sequence). Trimming pared 5 bases from V and 6 bases from J, leaving 9 bases between. CDR3 in DNA: TGTGCCAGCAGTTCGACACTCGAGCAGTACTTC. It yields the protein CASSSTLEQYF.

CDR3 coding DNA: TGTGCCACCAGTGATTTGACTAGTAACACCGGGGAGCTGTTTTTT. It is translated as CATSDLTSNTGELFF. The V call is TRBV24-1, the J call TRBJ2-2; a possible D gene is TRBD2 (5 bases). With 0 bases removed from V and 2 bases from J, the gap between germline ends came to 6 bases. This CDR3 spans 15 amino acids. Germline lookup yields CDR1 KGHDR and CDR2 SFDVKD.

This clone appeared once. The chain combines TRBV19 with TRBJ1-2; the D gene is possibly TRBD1 (5 bases). Trimming removed 6 bases from V and 2 bases from J, with 10 bases in between. Germline-derived CDR1 and CDR2 are LNHDA and SQIVND (reference sequence). The CDR3 covers 13 residues. CDR3 sequence reads: CASRRGSNYGYTF. As DNA, the CDR3 is TGTGCCAGTAGAAGGGGATCAAACTATGGCTACACCTTC.

This chain uses TRBV4-3 with TRBJ1-2; TRBD1 matches at 8 bases. The germline V gene has CDR1 LGHNA and CDR2 YSLEER. CDR3 length equals 15 residues. J lost 4 bases, V lost 4 bases, and 8 bases had no gene match. This chain's CDR3 is CASSLLQGEGYGYTF. DNA of the CDR3: TGCGCCAGCAGCCTCCTACAGGGGGAGGGCTATGGCTACACCTTC.

The chain links TRBV5-4 to TRBJ1-6, with D perhaps matching TRBD1 (6 bases). The CDR3 loop spans 14 amino acids. V lost 4 bases and J 5 bases, leaving 10 bases between the germline ends. Per the germline V gene, CDR1 is SGHNT and CDR2 is YYREEE (reference sequence). CDR3 sequence: CASSRPGDNSPLHF. As DNA, the CDR3 is TGTGCCAGCAGCCGCCCAGGGGATAATTCACCCCTCCACTTT.

The rearrangement joins TRBV4-3 to TRBJ2-1; 11 bases agree with TRBD2. The V segment lost 1 base and the J segment 10 bases; nucleotides outside the gene matches: 6. Germline loops: CDR1 LGHNA, CDR2 YSLEER. The CDR3 is made up of 15 amino acids. CDR3 residues: CASSQVLRLAGEQFF. The CDR3 nucleotides read TGCGCCAGCAGCCAAGTATTGAGACTAGCGGGAGAGCAGTTCTTC.

J is TRBJ1-3 and V is TRBV7-8, with TRBD1 matching over 7 bases. The CDR3 runs 15 residues. Trimming removed 1 base from V and 11 bases from J; junction bases left unmatched: 11. The germline V gene encodes CDR1 SGHVS and CDR2 FQNEAQ. The CDR3 is CASSLVGGTKTAIYF. In DNA, the CDR3 is TGTGCCAGCAGCTTAGTAGGGGGCACGAAAACTGCCATATATTTT. The complete variable domain, with remaining parts taken from reference TRBV7-8 and TRBJ1-3, reads GAGVSQSPRYKVAKRGQDVALRCDPISGHVSLFWYQQALGQGPEFLTYFQNEAQLDKSGLPSDRFFAERPEGSVSTLKIQRTQQEDSAVYLCASSLVGGTKTAIYFGEGSWLTVV.

V and J are TRBV7-8 and TRBJ2-4; 9 nucleotides line up with TRBD1. CDR1 and CDR2 from the germline V gene are SGHVS and FQNEAQ. V lost 5 bases to trimming and J lost 0 bases; unmatched junction nucleotides: 14. This CDR3 contains 19 residues. CDR3 nucleotides: TGTGCCAGCAGCCTCTCCGGGACAGGGCCGAAATCAGCCAAAAACATTCAGTACTTC. This sequence encodes CASSLSGTGPKSAKNIQYF.

This chain links TRBV5-6 with TRBJ2-2; no clear D gene. Germline V CDR1 and CDR2: SGHDT, YYEEEE. The V and J ends lost 2 bases and 0 bases respectively, with 11 bases between them. CDR3 length equals 16 residues. CDR3 sequence reads: CASSLSQTTNTGELFF. DNA for the CDR3: TGTGCCAGCAGCTTATCACAAACTACGAACACCGGGGAGCTGTTTTTT.

This clone was counted only a few times. The genes are TRBV7-2 and TRBJ1-1, with D possibly matching TRBD1 (5 bases). The V gene lost 5 bases and the J gene lost 5 bases, with 18 bases spanning the gap. The germline V gene has CDR1 SGHTA and CDR2 FQGNSA. This CDR3 has 15 residues. The chain's CDR3 is CASSGLGGRWTEAFF. DNA of the CDR3: TGTGCCAGCAGCGGACTCGGGGGGAGATGGACTGAAGCTTTCTTT.

The rearrangement joins TRBV2 to TRBJ1-2, with D possibly TRBD1 on 5 matching bases. The CDR3 contains 14 residues. Per germline, CDR1 SNHLY and CDR2 FYNNEI. Trimming pared 6 bases from V and 0 bases from J, leaving 11 bases between. The CDR3, as DNA: TGTGCCAGCAGATCCGACAGTTCTAACTATGGCTACACCTTC. Amino acid sequence: CASRSDSSNYGYTF.

The rearrangement links TRBV29-1 to TRBJ1-2, with D possibly TRBD1 on 6 matching bases. The CDR3 sequence is 15 residues long. Germline lookup yields CDR1 SQVTM and CDR2 ANQGSEA. Trimming removed 5 bases at V and 2 bases at J, with 18 bases between. The CDR3 DNA reads TGCAGCGTTACGGGCACAGGGCGCGGAAACTATGGCTACACCTTC. Translating it yields CSVTGTGRGNYGYTF. The full variable domain, with the rest looked up from reference TRBV29-1 and TRBJ1-2, is SAVISQKPSRDICQRGTSLTIQCQVDSQVTMMFWYRQQPGQSLTLIATANQGSEATYESGFVIDKFPISRPNLTFSTLTVSNMSPEDSSIYLCSVTGTGRGNYGYTFGSGTRLTVV.

In DNA form, the CDR3 reads TGTGCCAGCAATAGGGGGCTGTACGAGCAGTACTTC. Translation gives CASNRGLYEQYF. The V and J genes are TRBV5-8 and TRBJ2-7, with 7 bases lining up with TRBD1. The CDR3 covers 12 residues. Germline CDR1 and CDR2: SGHTS and YDEGEE. Trimming at V came to 6 bases and at J to 4 bases, leaving 4 bases not matched to a gene.

The rearrangement links TRBV12-3 or TRBV12-4 to TRBJ1-5, with TRBD1 matching over 8 bases. CDR3 size: 13 residues. V was pared by 6 bases and J by 7 bases, with 5 bases of the junction left unmatched. CDR3 sequence (DNA): TGTGCCAGCAGCCCGACAGGGGAGCAGCCCCAGCATTTT. Its translation is CASSPTGEQPQHF.

This clone showed up just a few times. The chain employs TRBV7-9 and TRBJ2-2, with TRBD1 matching 12 bases. CDR3 length equals 19 residues. Trimming removed 2 bases from V and 2 bases from J; junction bases left unmatched: 9. In germline, CDR1 is SEHNR, CDR2 FQNEAQ (reference sequence). This chain's CDR3 is CASSLNRGTGGLNTGELFF. The CDR3 DNA is TGTGCCAGCAGCTTAAATAGAGGGACAGGGGGCTTAAACACCGGGGAGCTGTTTTTT.

J is TRBJ2-5 and V is TRBV11-3, with TRBD2 matching over 11 bases. The junction had 3 bases not matched to a gene; V was cut back by 3 bases and J by 0 bases. This CDR3 has 16 residues. Germline CDR1 and CDR2: SGHNT and YENEEA. The CDR3 reads CASSFGTSGNQETQYF. CDR3 DNA: TGTGCCAGCAGCTTCGGGACTAGCGGTAACCAAGAGACCCAGTACTTC.

The CDR3 DNA is TGCGCCAGCAGCCCCCCGAGACAGGGGTCCGGGGAGCTGTTTTTT. Translating gives CASSPPRQGSGELFF. The chain employs TRBV5-1 and TRBJ2-2; TRBD1 matches 8 bases. V trimming: 4 bases; J trimming: 6 bases; junction bases outside the gene matches: 8. CDR1 and CDR2 from the germline V gene are SGHRS and YFSETQ. The CDR3 contains 15 residues.

The gene calls are TRBV4-3 and TRBJ1-2, with D possibly being TRBD1 (6 bases). Trimming took off 0 bases at V and 4 bases at J, with 12 bases between the two ends. The germline V gene has CDR1 LGHNA and CDR2 YSLEER. This CDR3 is built from 15 residues. In nucleotides, the CDR3 is TGCGCCAGCAGCCAAGATGTTGAGGGGGTCTATGGCTACACCTTC. Protein product: CASSQDVEGVYGYTF.

The chain is built from TRBV6-2 or TRBV6-3 and TRBJ1-5; D not certain. Between the trimmed V and J ends, which lost 2 bases and 1 base, there was a span of 9 bases. CDR3 size: 15 residues. The germline CDR1 and CDR2 sequences are MNHEY and SVGEGT. The CDR3: CASSYLVSSNQPQHF. The DNA for the CDR3 is TGTGCCAGCAGTTACCTAGTCTCGAGCAATCAGCCCCAGCATTTT.

The V and J genes are TRBV5-6 and TRBJ1-2, with 9 positions matching TRBD1. The CDR3 extends over 15 amino acids. Per the germline V gene, CDR1 is SGHDT and CDR2 is YYEEEE. The junction had 5 bases not matched to a gene; V was cut back by 1 base and J by 4 bases. The CDR3 sequence is CASSLWGTGLYGYTF. The CDR3 DNA sequence: TGTGCCAGCAGCTTGTGGGGGACAGGGCTCTATGGCTACACCTTC.

This clone was observed a single time. V is TRBV3-1 (or the pseudogene TRBV3-2) and J is TRBJ1-4; D call uncertain. Trimming shortened V by 5 bases and J by 13 bases, and 14 bases separated the two germline ends. The germline CDR1 and CDR2 sequences are LGHDT and YNNKEL (reference sequence). CDR3 length: 12 amino acids. The CDR3 spells CASSSTPSGLFF. CDR3 DNA sequence: TGTGCCAGCAGCTCAACGCCGAGCGGACTGTTTTTT.